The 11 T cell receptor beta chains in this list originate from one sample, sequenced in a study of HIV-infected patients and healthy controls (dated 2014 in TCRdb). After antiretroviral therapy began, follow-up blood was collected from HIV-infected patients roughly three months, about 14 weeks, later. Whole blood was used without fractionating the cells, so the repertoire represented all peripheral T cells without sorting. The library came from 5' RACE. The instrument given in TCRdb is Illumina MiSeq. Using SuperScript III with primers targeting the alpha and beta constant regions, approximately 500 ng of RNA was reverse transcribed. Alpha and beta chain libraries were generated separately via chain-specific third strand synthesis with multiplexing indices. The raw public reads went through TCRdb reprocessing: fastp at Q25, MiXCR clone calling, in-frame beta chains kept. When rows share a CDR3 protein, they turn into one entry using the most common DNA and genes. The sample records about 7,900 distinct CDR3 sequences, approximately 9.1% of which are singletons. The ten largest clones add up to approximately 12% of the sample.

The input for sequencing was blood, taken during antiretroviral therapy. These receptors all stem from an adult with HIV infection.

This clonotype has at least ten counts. The CDR3, as DNA: TGTGCCAGCAGCTTAGTTGGACTAGCGGGAGTGGGGTACAATGAGCAGTTCTTC. Translation: CASSLVGLAGVGYNEQFF. The V call is TRBV7-6, the J call TRBJ2-1; TRBD2 matches at 13 bases. From germline, CDR1 is SGHVS and CDR2 FNYEAQ. Unmatched junction bases numbered 7, after V lost 1 base and J lost 4 bases. The CDR3 runs 18 residues.

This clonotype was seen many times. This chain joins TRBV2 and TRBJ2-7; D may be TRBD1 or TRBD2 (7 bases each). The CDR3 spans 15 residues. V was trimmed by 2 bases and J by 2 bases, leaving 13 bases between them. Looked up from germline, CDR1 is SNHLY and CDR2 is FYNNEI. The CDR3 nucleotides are TGTGCCAGCAGTGAAAGGGGGGGACAGACCTACGAGCAGTACTTC. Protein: CASSERGGQTYEQYF. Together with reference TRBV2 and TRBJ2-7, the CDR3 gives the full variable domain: EPEVTQTPSHQVTQMGQEVILRCVPISNHLYFYWYRQILGQKVEFLVSFYNNEISEKSEIFDDQFSVERPDGSNFTLKIRSTKLEDSAMYFCASSERGGQTYEQYFGPGTRLTVT.

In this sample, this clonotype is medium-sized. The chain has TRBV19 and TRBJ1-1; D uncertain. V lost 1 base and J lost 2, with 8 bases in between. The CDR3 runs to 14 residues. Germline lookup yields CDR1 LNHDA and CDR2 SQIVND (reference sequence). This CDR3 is CASSIGLTNTEAFF. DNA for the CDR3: TGTGCCAGTAGTATAGGACTCACTAACACTGAAGCTTTCTTT.

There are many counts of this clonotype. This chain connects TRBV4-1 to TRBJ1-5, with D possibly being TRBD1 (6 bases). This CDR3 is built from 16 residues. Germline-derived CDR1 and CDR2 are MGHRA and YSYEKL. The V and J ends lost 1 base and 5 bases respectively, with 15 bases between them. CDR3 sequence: CASSQGPGQPDQPQHF. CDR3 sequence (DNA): TGCGCCAGCAGCCAAGGTCCGGGACAACCGGATCAGCCCCAGCATTTT.

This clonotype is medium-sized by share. CDR3 protein: CSVDGGTHYNEQFF. CDR3 nucleotides: TGCAGCGTTGATGGGGGGACCCACTACAATGAGCAGTTCTTC. V gene TRBV29-1 combines with J gene TRBJ2-1; possible D gene TRBD2, 6 bases. Germline CDR1 and CDR2: SQVTM and ANQGSEA. This CDR3 contains 14 residues. V was trimmed by 3 bases and J by 3 bases, leaving 12 bases between them.

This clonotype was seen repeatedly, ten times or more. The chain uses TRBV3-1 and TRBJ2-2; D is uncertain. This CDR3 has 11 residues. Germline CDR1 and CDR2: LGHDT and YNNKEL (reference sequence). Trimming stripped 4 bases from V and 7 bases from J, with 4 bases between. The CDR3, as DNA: TGTGCCAGCAGCCTGATCGGGGAGCTGTTTTTT. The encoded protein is CASSLIGELFF. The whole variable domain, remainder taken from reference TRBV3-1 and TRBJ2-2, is DTAVSQTPKYLVTQMGNDKSIKCEQNLGHDTMYWYKQDSKKFLKIMFSYNNKELIINETVPNRFSPKSPDKAHLNLHINSLELGDSAVYFCASSLIGELFFGEGSRLTVL.

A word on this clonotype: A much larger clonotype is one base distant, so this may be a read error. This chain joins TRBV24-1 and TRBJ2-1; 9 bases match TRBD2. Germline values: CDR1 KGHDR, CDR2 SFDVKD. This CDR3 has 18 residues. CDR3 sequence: CDTSDLGLAGSSYNEQFF. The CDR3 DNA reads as TGTGACACCAGTGATTTAGGGCTAGCGGGGAGCTCCTACAATGAGCAGTTCTTC.

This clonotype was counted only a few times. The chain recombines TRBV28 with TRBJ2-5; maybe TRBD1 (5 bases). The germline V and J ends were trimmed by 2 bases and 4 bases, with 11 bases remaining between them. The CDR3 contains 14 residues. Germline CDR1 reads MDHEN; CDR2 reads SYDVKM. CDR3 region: CASSLPQGRETQYF. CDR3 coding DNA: TGTGCCAGCAGTTTACCGCAGGGTAGAGAGACCCAGTACTTC.

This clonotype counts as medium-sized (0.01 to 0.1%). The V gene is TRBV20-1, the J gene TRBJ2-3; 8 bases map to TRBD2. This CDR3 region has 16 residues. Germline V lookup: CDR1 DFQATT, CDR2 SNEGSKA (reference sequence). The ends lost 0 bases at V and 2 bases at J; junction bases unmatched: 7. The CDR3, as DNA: TGCAGTGCTAGAGAGGGACTAGGGGGACACACAGATACGCAGTATTTT. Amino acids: CSAREGLGGHTDTQYF.

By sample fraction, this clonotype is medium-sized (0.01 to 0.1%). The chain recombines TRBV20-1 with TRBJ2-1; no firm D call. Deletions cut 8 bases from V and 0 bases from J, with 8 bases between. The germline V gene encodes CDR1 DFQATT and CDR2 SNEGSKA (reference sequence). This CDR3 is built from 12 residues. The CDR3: CSCVSSYNEQFF. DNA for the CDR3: TGCAGTTGCGTTAGCTCCTACAATGAGCAGTTCTTC.

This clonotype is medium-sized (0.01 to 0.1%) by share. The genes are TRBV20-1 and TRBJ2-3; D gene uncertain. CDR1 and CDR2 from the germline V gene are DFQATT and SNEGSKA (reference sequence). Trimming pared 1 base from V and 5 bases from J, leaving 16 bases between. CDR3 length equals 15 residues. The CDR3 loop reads CSARAPAVDRDTQYF. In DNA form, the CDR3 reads TGCAGTGCTAGAGCCCCTGCGGTAGATAGAGATACGCAGTATTTT.